These T cell receptor beta chains were read from a single sample in a study of shared clonotypes between healthy human individuals. The repertoire was sequenced with immunoSEQ multiplex PCR; TCRdb's copy has only in-frame clones and lacks some. The sample lists 2,500,000 or so clones; less than 95% were seen once. Sample: naive CD4+ T cells from PBMCs. The receptors shown here come from a young man in good health. Some clones in this sample may be carry-over from other donors' samples. The conserved cysteine and the conserved F or W are not part of the CDR3 here. The D gene is left open where the match is weak.

v_call,j_call,d_call,cdr3_aa
TRBV6-5,TRBJ2-7,-,ASSPGPVRNEQY
TRBV4-1,TRBJ1-1,-,ASSQDSGRNTEAF
TRBV2,TRBJ2-7,-,ASSEVEGGEQY
TRBV7-2,TRBJ1-2,-,ASSLALRGANYGYT
TRBV6-5,TRBJ2-3,-,ASRAYSTDTQY
TRBV2,TRBJ2-1,TRBD2,ASSSFFGTSGRNEQF
TRBV18,TRBJ1-2,-,ASSPARGSDYGYT
TRBV19,TRBJ2-3,TRBD2,ASSMGRADTQY
TRBV4-1,TRBJ2-7,TRBD2,ASSQGWEREGRYEQY
TRBV21-1,TRBJ1-5,-,ASSKVSGQGHQPQH
TRBV6-4,TRBJ2-7,TRBD2,ASSRLAGSYEQY
TRBV15,TRBJ2-1,TRBD1,ATSRPGQGGNEQF
TRBV6-1,TRBJ2-7,-,ASSRGAGALYEQY
TRBV19,TRBJ2-1,TRBD2,ASSNPTSGGQF
TRBV5-1,TRBJ1-4,TRBD1,ASSLVAGGEGKLF
TRBV21-1,TRBJ2-1,-,ASSLRTSGDGEF
TRBV6-5,TRBJ1-2,TRBD1,ASSYRQDRNYGYT
TRBV28,TRBJ2-2,TRBD1,ASSRDRGTGELF
TRBV7-2,TRBJ2-7,-,ASSLMFNEQY
TRBV27,TRBJ2-1,TRBD2,ASSVSGNYNEQF
TRBV5-6,TRBJ1-1,-,ASAGANTEAF
TRBV11-1,TRBJ2-7,-,ASSLSGRVLSYEQY
TRBV28,TRBJ2-7,TRBD1,ASRIGGGLSSYEQY
TRBV27,TRBJ1-3,-,ASKMGSGNTIY
TRBV5-1,TRBJ2-4,-,ASSSWTRGVGNIQY
TRBV19,TRBJ2-7,TRBD2,ASSTLPGLAVEQY
TRBV6-6,TRBJ2-7,TRBD2,ASSYGLAGASEQY
TRBV28,TRBJ2-7,-,ASRKTYEQY
TRBV7-8,TRBJ2-3,TRBD2,ASSSIRTSGSTDTQY
TRBV27,TRBJ2-7,-,ASSLQGRRWKGEQY
TRBV7-9,TRBJ1-2,-,ASRPSGFNYGYT
TRBV7-9,TRBJ1-3,-,ASQDRLSGNTIY
TRBV7-8,TRBJ1-5,TRBD1,ASSSQGSYSNQPQH
TRBV5-4,TRBJ2-6,TRBD1,ASSFVRDRNSGANVLT
TRBV2,TRBJ2-5,-,ASSDSGETQY
TRBV7-2,TRBJ2-2,-,ASSPGIYRVSGELF
TRBV27,TRBJ1-1,-,ASSFRGTGEAF
TRBV2,TRBJ1-4,-,ASSPSLLGEKLF
TRBV7-2,TRBJ1-4,TRBD1,ASSYRQGPPNEKLF
TRBV11-1,TRBJ2-1,TRBD2,ASSFRTSASSYNEQF
TRBV5-1,TRBJ2-7,-,ASSRGLNRDILVEQY
TRBV28,TRBJ2-1,TRBD2,ASIGRANEQF
TRBV2,TRBJ2-2,TRBD2,ASTREGLMKVRSGELF
TRBV18,TRBJ1-2,-,ASSPPGEANYGYT
TRBV19,TRBJ1-5,TRBD1,ASRKGASSGQGSNQPQH
TRBV7-9,TRBJ1-2,-,ASSPGTPYGYT
TRBV25-1,TRBJ1-4,-,ASTGVGEKLF
TRBV7-7,TRBJ2-5,-,ASTATRDGAQY
TRBV10-3,TRBJ2-1,-,AISDPARETDNEQF
TRBV28,TRBJ2-1,-,ASSFVGAYNEQF
TRBV7-2,TRBJ1-3,-,ASSPNQGNTIY
TRBV6-6,TRBJ2-1,TRBD1,ASSYRDRAHEQF
TRBV19,TRBJ2-2,-,ASSIAAGANTGELF
TRBV5-8,TRBJ1-2,-,ASSLGRGYGYT
TRBV5-1,TRBJ1-2,TRBD1,ASSWGTGANYGYT
TRBV7-9,TRBJ2-2,-,ASSFGARGELF
TRBV7-3,TRBJ1-1,-,ASSLGTGARTEAF
TRBV19,TRBJ2-7,-,ASSSSGYEQY
TRBV7-2,TRBJ1-3,TRBD1,ASSLEDRGQENTIY
TRBV15,TRBJ2-7,TRBD1,ATSRGRDRVPSTYEQY